Reported below is one T cell receptor beta chain. The data originate from a study of CD8 T cells in Susac syndrome. The CDR3 has 15 residues. In germline, CDR1 is SGHRS, CDR2 YFSETQ. V lost 2 bases and J lost 7; bases outside the gene matches: 6. The T cells that were sequenced for TCR beta were CD8+ and CD4+ cells from blood. Roughly 0.5 to 1 ug RNA was reverse transcribed with random hexamers. TCRdb fed the immunoSEQ multiplex PCR reads into MiXCR, producing one record per CDR3 protein. Among 150,000 to 200,000 distinct CDR3 sequences listed, roughly 94% were seen once. Sequencing was performed on CD4+ T cells from PBMCs. This sequence joins TRBV5-1 and TRBJ2-1; 10 bases agree with TRBD2. This sequence originates from a human donor with multiple sclerosis. This CDR3 reads CASSLLAGTGNEQFF. CDR3 DNA: TGCGCCAGCAGCTTACTAGCGGGAACAGGGAATGAGCAGTTCTTC. The variable domain in full, with the rest retrieved from reference TRBV5-1 and TRBJ2-1, is KAGVTQTPRYLIKTRGQQVTLSCSPISGHRSVSWYQQTPGQGLQFLFEYFSETQRNKGNFPGRFSGRQFSNSRSEMNVSTLELGDSALYLCASSLLAGTGNEQFFGPGTRLTVL.